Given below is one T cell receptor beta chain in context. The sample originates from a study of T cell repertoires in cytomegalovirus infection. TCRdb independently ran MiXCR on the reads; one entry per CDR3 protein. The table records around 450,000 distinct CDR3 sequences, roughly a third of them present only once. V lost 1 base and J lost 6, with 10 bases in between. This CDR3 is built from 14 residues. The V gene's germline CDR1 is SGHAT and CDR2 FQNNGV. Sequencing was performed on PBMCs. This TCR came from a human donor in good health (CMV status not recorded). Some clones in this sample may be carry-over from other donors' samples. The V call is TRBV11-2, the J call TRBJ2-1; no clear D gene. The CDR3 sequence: CASSLGRWGNEQFF. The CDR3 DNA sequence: TGTGCCAGCAGCTTAGGAAGGTGGGGCAATGAGCAGTTCTTC.